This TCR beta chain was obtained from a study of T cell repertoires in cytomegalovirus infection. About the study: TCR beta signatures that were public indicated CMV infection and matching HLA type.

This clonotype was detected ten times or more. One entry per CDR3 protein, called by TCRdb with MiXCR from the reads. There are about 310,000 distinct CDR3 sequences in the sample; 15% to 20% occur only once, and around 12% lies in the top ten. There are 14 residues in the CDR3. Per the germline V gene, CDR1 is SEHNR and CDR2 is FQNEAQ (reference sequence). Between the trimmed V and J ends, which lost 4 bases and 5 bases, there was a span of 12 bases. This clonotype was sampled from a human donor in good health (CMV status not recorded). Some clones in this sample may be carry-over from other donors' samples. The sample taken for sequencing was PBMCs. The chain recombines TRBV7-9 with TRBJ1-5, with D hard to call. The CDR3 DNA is TGTGCCAGCAGCTCTTCGACTGGGGATCAGCCCCAGCATTTT. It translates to CASSSSTGDQPQHF.